This T cell receptor (beta chain) originates from a study of T-cell memory formation after mild COVID-19 (TCRdb year 2021). Notes on the research overall: Most TCR sequence clusters were specific to one of the two donors. Two young, previously healthy adult volunteers made up the cohort, one male and one female. In a couple of donors, T-cell clones that expanded and contracted after mild COVID-19 were followed by sequencing TCRalpha and TCRbeta repertoires longitudinally.

The study at large found these results: The study covered only a couple of mild cases, and larger cohorts including severe cases with pre-infection samples were considered necessary. Contracting CD4+ clones turned up mainly in the CM and EM memory subsets, whereas EMRA was where CD8+ clones were enriched. The second-wave clones that peaked on day 37 were not confirmed to be SARS-CoV-2 specific. Clones contracting from day 15 to 85 had balanced CD4/CD8 phenotypes, while a second wave expanding from day 15 to 37 was biased towards CD4+. Some responding clones were detected in pre-infection memory, which suggested that pre-existing cross-reactive memory T cells had joined the SARS-CoV-2 response.

With regard to this clonotype: The antigen it binds to is not known. Base qualities are not recorded, but no much larger clone differs from it by a single base.

Data came from an Illumina NovaSeq 6000. Using 5'RACE with constant-segment primers, TCRalpha and TCRbeta cDNA libraries were constructed, with sample barcodes and unique molecular identifiers added in the process. RNA was extracted from every sample with Trizol reagent. Amplification of the libraries took two PCR steps, and the second step added a second sample barcode plus Illumina TruSeq adapters. Sequencing of libraries was performed on an Illumina NovaSeq with 2 x 150 bp paired-end reads. In the source study's methods: Reads were demultiplexed and collapsed into UMI-guided consensus sequences with migec v1.2.7. Using mixcr v2.1.11, UMI consensuses were aligned to TRA and TRB V and J templates and then assembled into clonotypes. Expanded or contracted clonotypes were those called significant by both edgeR and NoisET, with noise models trained on biological replicates. For edgeR calls, the thresholds were a false discovery rate-adjusted p below 0.01 and a log2 fold-change of 1. As an exploratory analysis of dynamics, PCA with hierarchical clustering was applied to max-normalized trajectories of the 1000 most abundant clonotypes. Each responding clone was given a CD4 or CD8 phenotype based on the CD4+ and CD8+ repertoires, which had been sequenced separately. TCRdb reran the public reads through fastp at Q25 and MiXCR, keeping productive beta chains. CDR3 protein duplicates are merged, each entry listing the most common genes and DNA. The V and J calls reflect TCRdb's pipeline rather than the authors' work. In all, the sample holds roughly 250,000 distinct CDR3 sequences, and over 15% of those were seen once. Roughly a fifth of the sample is in the top ten clones.

Per the germline V gene (reference sequence), MNHEY is the CDR1 and SMNVEV is the CDR2. Relative to germline, V is missing 5 bases and J is missing 3 bases, with 7 bases of the junction outside any gene match. The CDR3 covers 15 residues, taking in both the cysteine and the phenylalanine. CDR3 DNA is the only sequence kept; it has 45 bases, read in frame from the first base. PBMCs were isolated by Ficoll-Paque density gradient centrifugation. The chain couples TRBV27 to TRBJ1-5; 7 bases in between match TRBD1. The TCR comes from a man aged 18 to 35 who had mild COVID-19 (a few samples of this study predate the infection). The sample titles of this study are shuffled in the database, so cell type and time point are left out; the donor was told from shared clones. The sample taken for sequencing was PBMCs or a T cell subset sorted from them (not recorded which). The CDR3 reads as follows: CASSTTDRSNQPQHF. In nucleotides, the sequence is TGTGCCAGCAGTACCACGGACAGGTCCAATCAGCCCCAGCATTTT.